These T cell receptor beta chains were read from a single sample in a study of cytomegalovirus exposure and HLA in healthy donors. Data came from immunoSEQ multiplex PCR; TCRdb stores just in-frame clones and leaves some out. The sample holds about 110,000 clones, 80% seen once. Input material: PBMCs. The receptor source for this set is a woman in her fifties or sixties in good health and CMV-seropositive. The conserved cysteine and the conserved F or W are not part of the CDR3 here. The order of the fields is V gene, J gene, CDR3 protein.

v_call: TRBV10-3
j_call: TRBJ1-6
cdr3_aa: AISESSVTGHNSPLH

v_call: TRBV4-1
j_call: TRBJ2-1
cdr3_aa: ASSRLQTPGARNEQF

v_call: TRBV27
j_call: TRBJ1-1
cdr3_aa: ASNQGALNTEAF

v_call: TRBV2
j_call: TRBJ1-2
cdr3_aa: ASSEEAGGYGYT

v_call: TRBV9
j_call: TRBJ1-2
cdr3_aa: ASTHHRTGGSSNYGYT

v_call: TRBV5-1
j_call: TRBJ2-7
cdr3_aa: ASSFVGAREQY

v_call: TRBV27
j_call: TRBJ2-3
cdr3_aa: ASRDWDRGRDTQY

v_call: TRBV27
j_call: TRBJ1-1
cdr3_aa: ASSLATGGNTEAF

v_call: TRBV5-5
j_call: TRBJ2-7
cdr3_aa: ASSREAGTGVSYEQY

v_call: TRBV19
j_call: TRBJ1-5
cdr3_aa: ASRSTGATNQPQH

v_call: TRBV14
j_call: TRBJ2-1
cdr3_aa: ASSPPQGYRLAGGRFEQF

v_call: TRBV9
j_call: TRBJ2-7
cdr3_aa: AAPRAGGPYEQY

v_call: TRBV9
j_call: TRBJ2-1
cdr3_aa: ASTPRLAVYNEQF

v_call: TRBV9
j_call: TRBJ2-3
cdr3_aa: ASSVAHRLREGPPRGQY

v_call: TRBV19
j_call: TRBJ1-4
cdr3_aa: ASSLQVSFGEKLF

v_call: TRBV7-6
j_call: TRBJ1-1
cdr3_aa: ASSWRDGEAF

v_call: TRBV5-1
j_call: TRBJ2-5
cdr3_aa: ASSTGLAGGSLSETQY

v_call: TRBV28
j_call: TRBJ2-7
cdr3_aa: ASSLLGGNQPYEQY

v_call: TRBV6-6
j_call: TRBJ2-7
cdr3_aa: ASSPGTIYEQY

v_call: TRBV5-1
j_call: TRBJ1-2
cdr3_aa: ASSRDTRRYISPSYGYT

v_call: TRBV18
j_call: TRBJ1-4
cdr3_aa: ASSPTGQGEKLF

v_call: TRBV19
j_call: TRBJ2-7
cdr3_aa: ASSIDAGRSYEQY

v_call: TRBV19
j_call: TRBJ2-5
cdr3_aa: ASSQGQRETQY

v_call: TRBV5-1
j_call: TRBJ2-2
cdr3_aa: ASSLGYGGRLSGELF

v_call: TRBV18
j_call: TRBJ1-5
cdr3_aa: ASSPNLNQPQH

v_call: TRBV15
j_call: TRBJ2-7
cdr3_aa: ATSRDAREWPYEQY

v_call: TRBV6-7
j_call: TRBJ1-2
cdr3_aa: ASSHPWGQGASHGYT

v_call: TRBV6-1
j_call: TRBJ1-1
cdr3_aa: ASSVGRGLYSTEAF

v_call: TRBV5-1
j_call: TRBJ1-3
cdr3_aa: ASNPGTGSSGNTIY

v_call: TRBV7-9
j_call: TRBJ2-2
cdr3_aa: ASSLVASGYTGELF

v_call: TRBV4-1
j_call: TRBJ1-3
cdr3_aa: ASSQGTGFQYSGNTIY

v_call: TRBV6-1
j_call: TRBJ1-2
cdr3_aa: ASRSGQVRYGYT